This TCR beta chain was captured in a study of blood T cell repertoires in COVID-19. The wider study: Sites across the United States, Italy and Spain contributed samples from acute and convalescent COVID-19.

There are 15 residues in the CDR3. Germline V CDR1 and CDR2: SGDLS, YYNGEE. The V and J ends lost 0 bases and 3 bases, in that order; junction bases with no gene match: 4. Per the original methods: Counts of nucleated cells, estimated from reference gene primer amplification, were obtained. Produced via immunoSEQ multiplex PCR; TCRdb's table is partial and in-frame only. That table gives V, J and clone size, and the DNA gave D and trimming. The table records 150,000 or so clones, 87% of them present only once. The receptor's source is an older man with acute or convalescent COVID-19. Sequences were obtained from peripheral blood. V and J are TRBV9 and TRBJ2-3, with 7 bases fitting TRBD2. CDR3 loop: CASSVGRGGTDTQYF. CDR3 nucleotides: TGTGCCAGCAGCGTAGGTAGGGGAGGGACAGATACGCAGTATTTT.